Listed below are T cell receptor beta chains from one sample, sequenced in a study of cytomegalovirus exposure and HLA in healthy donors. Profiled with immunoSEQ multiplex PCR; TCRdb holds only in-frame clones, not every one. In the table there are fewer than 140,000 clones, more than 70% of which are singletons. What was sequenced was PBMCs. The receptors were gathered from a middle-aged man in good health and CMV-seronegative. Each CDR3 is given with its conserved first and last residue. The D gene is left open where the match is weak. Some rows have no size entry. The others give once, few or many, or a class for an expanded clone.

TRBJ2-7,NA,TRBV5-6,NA,CASSLGRQARYEQYF,TGTGCCAGCAGCTTAGGGAGACAAGCAAGATACGAGCAGTACTTC
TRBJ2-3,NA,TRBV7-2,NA,CASSLAVGGTDTQYF,TGTGCCAGCAGCTTAGCCGTAGGGGGCACAGATACGCAGTATTTT
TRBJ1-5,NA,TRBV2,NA,CASSVYRGQPQHF,TGTGCCAGCAGTGTATATCGCGGTCAGCCCCAGCATTTT
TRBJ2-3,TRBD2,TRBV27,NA,CASSPRTSGDTDTQYF,TGTGCCAGCAGTCCTCGGACTAGCGGGGACACAGATACGCAGTATTTT
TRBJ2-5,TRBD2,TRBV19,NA,CASSIFALAGGETQYF,TGTGCCAGTAGTATATTTGCACTAGCGGGCGGCGAGACCCAGTACTTC
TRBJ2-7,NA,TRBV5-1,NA,CASSLDDNAIYEQYF,TGCGCCAGCAGCTTGGACGACAACGCTATATACGAGCAGTACTTC
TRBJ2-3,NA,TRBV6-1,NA,CATGGGRDTQYF,TGTGCCACAGGCGGTGGGAGGGATACGCAGTATTTT
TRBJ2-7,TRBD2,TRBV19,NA,CASSSGTSSYEQYF,TGTGCCAGTAGTTCCGGGACTAGCTCCTACGAGCAGTACTTC
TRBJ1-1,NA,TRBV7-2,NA,CASSSQTGFEAFF,TGTGCCAGCAGCTCGCAGACAGGATTCGAAGCTTTCTTT
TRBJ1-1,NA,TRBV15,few,CATSRAQTRNTEAFF,TGTGCCACCAGCAGAGCCCAAACTAGAAACACTGAAGCTTTCTTT
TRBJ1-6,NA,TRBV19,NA,CASSETVGSYNSPLHF,TGTGCCAGTAGTGAGACAGTAGGCTCCTATAATTCACCCCTCCACTTT
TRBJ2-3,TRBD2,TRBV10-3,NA,CALSGGGSSTDTQYF,TGTGCCCTTTCCGGCGGGGGGTCTAGCACAGATACGCAGTATTTT
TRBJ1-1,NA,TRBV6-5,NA,CASQGRLRSNTEAFF,TGTGCCAGCCAGGGGAGACTTAGATCTAACACTGAAGCTTTCTTT
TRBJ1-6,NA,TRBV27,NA,CASSLKGGSYNSPLHF,TGTGCCAGCAGTTTAAAGGGAGGGTCTTATAATTCACCCCTCCACTTT
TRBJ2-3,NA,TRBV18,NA,CASSPVEDTQYF,TGTGCCAGCTCACCAGTAGAAGATACGCAGTATTTT
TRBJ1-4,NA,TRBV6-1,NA,CASSAGIREKLFF,TGTGCCAGCAGTGCAGGGATTAGGGAAAAACTGTTTTTT